This is a list of T cell receptor beta chains from one sample in a study of T cells in Graves' hyperthyroidism and ophthalmopathy. Each CDR3 protein is one row after TCRdb ran MiXCR on the multiplex PCR reads. Here the sample spans around 700,000 distinct CDR3 sequences, 35% being singletons. Sequenced input: blood. All receptors come from a woman aged 40 to 50 with Graves' hyperthyroidism. Both conserved end residues are part of each CDR3. Each record gives: J gene, CDR3 length, D gene, clone size, V gene, CDR3 protein, CDR3 DNA. D genes are given only for firm matches. Expanded clones get a size class; other rows say once, few or many, or leave the size out.

TRBJ1-4	18	-	few	TRBV7-9	CASSSVTVSVTTNEKLFF	TGTGCCAGCAGCTCGGTGACAGTCTCGGTGACGACTAATGAAAAACTGTTTTTT
TRBJ2-5	12	-	-	TRBV24-1	CATGTGEETQYF	TGTGCCACCGGGACGGGAGAGGAGACCCAGTACTTC
TRBJ2-7	13	-	many	TRBV7-9	CASSPVTSHEQYF	TGTGCCAGCAGCCCCGTTACTTCCCACGAGCAGTACTTC
TRBJ1-2	14	-	many	TRBV7-9	CASTLQRDVAGYTF	TGTGCCAGCACCCTGCAGCGAGACGTGGCCGGCTACACCTTC
TRBJ2-7	17	TRBD1	-	TRBV10-1	CASSQEYSRTGAYEQYF	TGCGCCAGCAGCCAAGAATATTCGAGGACAGGGGCCTACGAGCAGTACTTC
TRBJ1-2	14	-	few	TRBV6-5	CASSYWGVGYGYTF	TGTGCCAGCAGTTACTGGGGAGTTGGCTATGGCTACACCTTC
TRBJ1-1	11	-	-	TRBV7-2	CASSYVAEAFF	TGTGCCAGCAGTTATGTGGCAGAAGCTTTCTTT
TRBJ2-5	17	TRBD1	-	TRBV30	CAWSILGTATMQETQYF	TGTGCCTGGAGTATCTTGGGGACAGCGACCATGCAAGAGACCCAGTACTTC
TRBJ1-5	12	-	many	TRBV28	CASSFVRQPQHF	TGTGCCAGCAGTTTCGTGCGGCAGCCCCAGCATTTT
TRBJ2-5	12	-	-	TRBV7-9	CASSLWEETQYF	TGTGCCAGCAGTTTATGGGAAGAGACCCAGTACTTC
TRBJ1-2	15	TRBD1	once	TRBV6-1	CASRGAGGTFYSYTF	TGTGCCAGCAGGGGAGCAGGGGGGACATTCTATAGCTACACCTTC
TRBJ1-5	13	-	many	TRBV12-3/TRBV12-4	CASSSSPNQPQHF	TGTGCCAGCAGTTCTAGCCCTAATCAGCCCCAGCATTTT
TRBJ2-7	16	TRBD2	-	TRBV6-6	CASSSPGGGGSYEQYF	TGTGCCAGCAGTTCCCCTGGCGGGGGGGGATCGTACGAGCAGTACTTC
TRBJ1-2	14	TRBD1	few	TRBV6-5	CASSIYRDRDGYTF	TGTGCCAGCAGTATCTACCGGGACAGGGACGGCTACACCTTC
TRBJ1-1	12	-	once	TRBV6-5	CASSYRGTEASF	TGTGCCAGCAGTTACAGGGGAACTGAAGCTTCCTTT
TRBJ1-2	19	-	-	TRBV7-9	CASSFRGWQDDYLNYGNTF	TGTGCCAGCAGCTTCAGGGGCTGGCAGGACGACTACCTCAACTATGGCAACACCTTC
TRBJ2-3	17	-	-	TRBV12-3/TRBV12-4	CASSFAAAGGSTDTQYF	TGTGCCAGCAGTTTCGCTGCCGCCGGGGGATCCACAGATACGCAGTATTTT
TRBJ2-7	13	-	few	TRBV7-2	CASSSQVRDEQYF	TGTGCCAGCAGCTCACAGGTTCGGGACGAGCAGTACTTC
TRBJ1-3	14	-	many	TRBV20-1	CSAGPPGVGNTIYF	TGCAGTGCTGGACCACCAGGGGTTGGAAACACCATATATTTT
TRBJ2-7	16	-	many	TRBV29-1	CSVEGGQGKSSYEQYF	TGCAGCGTTGAGGGAGGTCAGGGTAAGAGCTCCTACGAGCAGTACTTC
TRBJ2-6	17	-	once	TRBV6-2/TRBV6-3	CASRYHPGAGGANVLTF	TGTGCCAGCAGATATCACCCGGGGGCCGGCGGGGCCAACGTCCTGACTTTC
TRBJ2-7	17	TRBD2	-	TRBV7-9	CASGLGLAGASDYEQYF	TGCGCCAGCGGCTTGGGACTAGCGGGCGCTTCGGACTACGAGCAGTACTTC
TRBJ1-2	13	TRBD1	many	TRBV20-1	CSVPQGANYGYTF	TGCAGTGTCCCACAGGGGGCGAACTATGGCTACACCTTC
TRBJ2-5	17	TRBD2	-	TRBV12-3/TRBV12-4	CASSSDSSGGAFGTQYF	TGTGCCAGCAGTTCCGATTCTAGCGGGGGGGCCTTCGGGACCCAGTACTTC
TRBJ1-2	12	-	few	TRBV10-3	CASSSAAYGYTF	TGTGCCAGCAGTTCGGCAGCCTATGGCTACACCTTC
TRBJ2-7	15	TRBD1	few	TRBV4-1	CASSQMDRSSYEQYF	TGCGCCAGCAGCCAAATGGACAGGAGCTCCTACGAGCAGTACTTC
TRBJ2-5	16	TRBD1	many	TRBV15	CATSGGQTGSGETQYF	TGTGCCACCAGCGGAGGACAGACAGGGAGTGGGGAGACCCAGTACTTC
TRBJ2-2	12	-	many	TRBV29-1	CSVPWRTGELFF	TGCAGCGTTCCGTGGCGCACCGGGGAGCTGTTTTTT
TRBJ2-7	13	-	many	TRBV19	CASSYATGYEQYF	TGTGCCAGTAGCTACGCGACGGGCTACGAGCAGTACTTC
TRBJ2-2	17	TRBD2	few	TRBV7-9	CASSLGIAGSNTGELFF	TGTGCCAGCAGCTTGGGAATAGCGGGTTCAAACACCGGGGAGCTGTTTTTT
TRBJ2-1	14	TRBD1	-	TRBV2	CASSDSRDRNEQFF	TGTGCCAGCAGTGACTCTAGGGACAGGAATGAGCAGTTCTTC
TRBJ1-6	13	-	many	TRBV9	CASSPPGGSPLHF	TGTGCCAGCAGCCCTCCGGGGGGTTCACCCCTCCACTTT
TRBJ2-5	13	-	few	TRBV19	CASSMWSQETQYF	TGTGCCAGTAGTATGTGGAGCCAAGAGACCCAGTACTTC
TRBJ2-7	18	-	few	TRBV5-1	CASSLGADGGRSSYEQYF	TGTGCCAGCAGCTTGGGGGCCGACGGGGGGCGGAGCTCCTACGAGCAGTACTTC
TRBJ1-1	15	TRBD1	many	TRBV15	CATSSRQGEVAEAFF	TGTGCCACCAGCAGTCGACAGGGGGAGGTGGCTGAAGCTTTCTTT
TRBJ1-4	13	-	few	TRBV29-1	CSVDGDGSEKLFF	TGCAGCGTTGACGGGGACGGCAGTGAAAAACTGTTTTTT
TRBJ2-5	14	TRBD1	few	TRBV7-2	CASSLDRELETQYF	TGTGCCAGCAGTTTAGACAGGGAGCTCGAGACCCAGTACTTC